This is a list of T cell receptor beta chains from one sample in a study of T cell responses to AZD1222 COVID-19 vaccine. TCRdb's copy holds only in-frame clones and misses some; the assay was immunoSEQ multiplex PCR. This table has some 120,000 clones, approximately 90% appearing once. The sequencing here drew on peripheral blood, taken 28 days after the second dose of the MenACWY control vaccine. These receptors came from an adult who received the MenACWY meningococcal vaccine as a control. The CDR3 runs from the conserved cysteine through the conserved F or W. Clone sizes are given selectively: once, few, many, or a class where the clone is expanded.

j_call: TRBJ1-4
clone_size: -
v_call: TRBV28
cdr3_aa: CASTPAGREKLFF

j_call: TRBJ1-2
clone_size: once
v_call: TRBV24-1
cdr3_aa: CATSDSLGQNYGYTF

j_call: TRBJ2-7
clone_size: -
v_call: TRBV7-8
cdr3_aa: CASSLGGSGEQYF

j_call: TRBJ2-3
clone_size: -
v_call: TRBV7-9
cdr3_aa: CASSLATPTATDTQYF

j_call: TRBJ1-1
clone_size: -
v_call: TRBV10-1
cdr3_aa: CASSESLGGTEAFF

j_call: TRBJ2-1
clone_size: -
v_call: TRBV2
cdr3_aa: CASSESQSGSYNEQFF

j_call: TRBJ1-1
clone_size: -
v_call: TRBV21-1
cdr3_aa: CASSKRGDRSAEAFF

j_call: TRBJ1-2
clone_size: -
v_call: TRBV28
cdr3_aa: CASSFPGTAEANYGYTF

j_call: TRBJ2-1
clone_size: -
v_call: TRBV5-1
cdr3_aa: CASSLGAGEDEQFF

j_call: TRBJ1-1
clone_size: -
v_call: TRBV5-1
cdr3_aa: CASSLEGTGGPGFF

j_call: TRBJ2-2
clone_size: -
v_call: TRBV3-1/TRBV3-2
cdr3_aa: CASSPLGPIGGELFF

j_call: TRBJ2-7
clone_size: once
v_call: TRBV25-1
cdr3_aa: CASSEYKGDRVYEQYF

j_call: TRBJ1-6
clone_size: -
v_call: TRBV28
cdr3_aa: CASSSNGVGSPLHF

j_call: TRBJ1-1
clone_size: -
v_call: TRBV18
cdr3_aa: CASSLGQGWTEAFF

j_call: TRBJ2-5
clone_size: few
v_call: TRBV7-6
cdr3_aa: CASSHRGIQETQYF

j_call: TRBJ1-2
clone_size: -
v_call: TRBV12-3/TRBV12-4
cdr3_aa: CASRPDQGGYTF

j_call: TRBJ1-4
clone_size: once
v_call: TRBV18
cdr3_aa: CASSPGEATNEKLFF

j_call: TRBJ2-3
clone_size: -
v_call: TRBV7-9
cdr3_aa: CASSQGRSTDTQYF

j_call: TRBJ2-5
clone_size: -
v_call: TRBV4-3
cdr3_aa: CASSQVSWGQGSETQYF

j_call: TRBJ1-6
clone_size: few
v_call: TRBV5-6
cdr3_aa: CASSLVRVNSPLHF

j_call: TRBJ2-1
clone_size: -
v_call: TRBV18
cdr3_aa: CASSAGYGTSTSGVDYNEQFF

j_call: TRBJ2-1
clone_size: few
v_call: TRBV6-5
cdr3_aa: CAGSTAAYNEQFF

j_call: TRBJ2-3
clone_size: -
v_call: TRBV3-1/TRBV3-2
cdr3_aa: CASSQASPTDTQYF

j_call: TRBJ2-5
clone_size: once
v_call: TRBV18
cdr3_aa: CASSTTVRETQYF

j_call: TRBJ1-6
clone_size: -
v_call: TRBV20-1
cdr3_aa: CSASAGPGYNSPLHF

j_call: TRBJ1-5
clone_size: few
v_call: TRBV6-1
cdr3_aa: CASSERSGLVGNQPQHF

j_call: TRBJ2-7
clone_size: -
v_call: TRBV7-8
cdr3_aa: CASSSPRLAIPTIYEQYF

j_call: TRBJ2-3
clone_size: once
v_call: TRBV7-6
cdr3_aa: CASSFTGGPGDTQYF

j_call: TRBJ1-6
clone_size: -
v_call: TRBV28
cdr3_aa: CASSLWSDRAGSPLHF

j_call: TRBJ1-5
clone_size: -
v_call: TRBV19
cdr3_aa: CASSVLRDQPQHF

j_call: TRBJ1-2
clone_size: -
v_call: TRBV5-6
cdr3_aa: CASSSGTAYGYTF